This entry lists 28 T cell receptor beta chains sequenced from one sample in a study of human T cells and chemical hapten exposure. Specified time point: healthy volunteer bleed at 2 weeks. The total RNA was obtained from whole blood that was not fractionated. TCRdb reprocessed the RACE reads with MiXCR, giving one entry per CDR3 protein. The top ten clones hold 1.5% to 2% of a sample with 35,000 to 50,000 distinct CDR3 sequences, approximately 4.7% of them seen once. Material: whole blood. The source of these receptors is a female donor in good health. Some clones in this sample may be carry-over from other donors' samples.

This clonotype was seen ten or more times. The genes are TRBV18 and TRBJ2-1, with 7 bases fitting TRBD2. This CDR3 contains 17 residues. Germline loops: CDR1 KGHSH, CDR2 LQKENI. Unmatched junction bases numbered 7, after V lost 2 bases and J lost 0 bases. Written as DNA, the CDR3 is TGTGCCAGCTCACCATTCGGGGGGACCTCCTCCTACAATGAGCAGTTCTTC. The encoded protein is CASSPFGGTSSYNEQFF. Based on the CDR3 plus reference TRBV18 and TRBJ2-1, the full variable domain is NAGVMQNPRHLVRRRGQEARLRCSPMKGHSHVYWYRQLPEEGLKFMVYLQKENIIDESGMPKERFSAEFPKEGPSILRIQQVVRGDSAAYFCASSPFGGTSSYNEQFFGPGTRLTVL.

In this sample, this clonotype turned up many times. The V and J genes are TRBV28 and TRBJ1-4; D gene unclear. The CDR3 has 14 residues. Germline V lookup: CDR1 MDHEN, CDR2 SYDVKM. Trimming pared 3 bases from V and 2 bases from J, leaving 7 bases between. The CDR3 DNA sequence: TGTGCCAGCAGTTTTGGGGTCACTAATGAAAAACTGTTTTTT. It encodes CASSFGVTNEKLFF. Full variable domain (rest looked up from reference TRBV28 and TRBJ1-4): DVKVTQSSRYLVKRTGEKVFLECVQDMDHENMFWYRQDPGLGLRLIYFSYDVKMKEKGDIPEGYSVSREKKERFSLILESASTNQTSMYLCASSFGVTNEKLFFGSGTQLSVL.

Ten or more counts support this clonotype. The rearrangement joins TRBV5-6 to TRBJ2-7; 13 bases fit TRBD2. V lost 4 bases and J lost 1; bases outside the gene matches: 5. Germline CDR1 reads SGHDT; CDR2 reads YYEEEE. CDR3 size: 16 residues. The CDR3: CASSEGLAGKSYEQYF. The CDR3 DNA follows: TGTGCCAGCAGCGAGGGACTAGCGGGGAAGTCCTACGAGCAGTACTTC.

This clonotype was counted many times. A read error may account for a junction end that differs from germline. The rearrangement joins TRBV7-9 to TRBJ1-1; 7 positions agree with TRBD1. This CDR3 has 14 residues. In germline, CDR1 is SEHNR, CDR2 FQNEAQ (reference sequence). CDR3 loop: CASSLLTGNPEAFF. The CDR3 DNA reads TGTGCCAGCAGCTTACTGACAGGGAACCCTGAAGCTTTCTTT.

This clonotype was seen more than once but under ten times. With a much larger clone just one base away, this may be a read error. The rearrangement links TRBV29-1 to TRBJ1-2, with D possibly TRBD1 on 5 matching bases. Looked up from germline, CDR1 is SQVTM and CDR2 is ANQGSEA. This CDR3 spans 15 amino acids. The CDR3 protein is CSVVTPRGDDYGDTF. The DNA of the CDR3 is TGCAGCGTTGTTACTCCTAGGGGAGACGACTATGGCGACACCTTC.

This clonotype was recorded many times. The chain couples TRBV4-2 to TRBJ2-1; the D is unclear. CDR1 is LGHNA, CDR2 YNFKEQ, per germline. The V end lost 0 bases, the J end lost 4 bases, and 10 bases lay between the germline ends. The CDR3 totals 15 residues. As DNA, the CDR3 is TGTGCCAGCAGCCAAGATCAGGACGGTTACAATGAGCAGTTCTTC. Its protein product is CASSQDQDGYNEQFF.

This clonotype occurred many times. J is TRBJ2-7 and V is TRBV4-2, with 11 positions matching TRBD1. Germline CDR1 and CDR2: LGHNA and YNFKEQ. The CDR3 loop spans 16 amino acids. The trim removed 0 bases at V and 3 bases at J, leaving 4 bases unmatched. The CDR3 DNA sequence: TGTGCCAGCAGCCAAGAAGGAGGGACAGGGGGCTACGAGCAGTACTTC. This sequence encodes CASSQEGGTGGYEQYF.

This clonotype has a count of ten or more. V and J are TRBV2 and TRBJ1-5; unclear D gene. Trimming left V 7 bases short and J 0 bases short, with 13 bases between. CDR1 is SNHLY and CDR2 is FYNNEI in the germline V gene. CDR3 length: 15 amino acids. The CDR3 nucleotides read TGTGCCAGCAAGGCGAACACTTATAGCAATCAGCCCCAGCATTTT. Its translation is CASKANTYSNQPQHF.

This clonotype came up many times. The CDR3 DNA follows: TGCGCCAGCAGCCCTCCGCGGGGCGGGGGGGCCGAAGAGACCCAGTACTTC. It encodes CASSPPRGGGAEETQYF. V and J are TRBV5-1 and TRBJ2-5; TRBD2 matches 9 bases. V gave up 4 bases and J gave up 3 bases; unmatched junction bases: 13. Germline assignment: CDR1 SGHRS and CDR2 YFSETQ. This CDR3 has 17 amino acids.

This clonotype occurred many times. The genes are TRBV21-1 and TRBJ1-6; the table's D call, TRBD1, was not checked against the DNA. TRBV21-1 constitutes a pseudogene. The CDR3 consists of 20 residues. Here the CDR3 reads CASSKKVSGAGGRDSSPLHF. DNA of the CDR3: TGTGCCAGCAGCAAAAAGGTCTCCGGGGCAGGGGGCAGGGATAGTTCACCCCTCCACTTT.

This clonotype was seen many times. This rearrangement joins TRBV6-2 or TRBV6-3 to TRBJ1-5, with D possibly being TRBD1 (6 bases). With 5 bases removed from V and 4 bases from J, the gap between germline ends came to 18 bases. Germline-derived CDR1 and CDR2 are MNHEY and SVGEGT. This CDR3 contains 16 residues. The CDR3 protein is CASSVGQRLHNQPQHF. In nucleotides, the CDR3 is TGTGCCAGCAGTGTCGGACAGCGACTACATAATCAGCCCCAGCATTTT.

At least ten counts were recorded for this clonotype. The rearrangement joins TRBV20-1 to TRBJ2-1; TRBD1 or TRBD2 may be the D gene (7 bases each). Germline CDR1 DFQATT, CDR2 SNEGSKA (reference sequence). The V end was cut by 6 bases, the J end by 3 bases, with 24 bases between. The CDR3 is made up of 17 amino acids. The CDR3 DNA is TGCAGTGCGGGGACAGACCAGGCGAGCGGGGACTACAATGAGCAGTTCTTC. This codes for CSAGTDQASGDYNEQFF.

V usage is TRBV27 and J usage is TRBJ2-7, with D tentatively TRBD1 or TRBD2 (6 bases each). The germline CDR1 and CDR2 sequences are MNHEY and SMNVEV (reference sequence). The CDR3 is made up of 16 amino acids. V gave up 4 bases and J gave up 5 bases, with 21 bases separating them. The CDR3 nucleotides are TGTGCCAGCAGTTCCCGGGGGATCAGAGGGGGTCACGAGCAGTACTTC. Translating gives CASSSRGIRGGHEQYF.

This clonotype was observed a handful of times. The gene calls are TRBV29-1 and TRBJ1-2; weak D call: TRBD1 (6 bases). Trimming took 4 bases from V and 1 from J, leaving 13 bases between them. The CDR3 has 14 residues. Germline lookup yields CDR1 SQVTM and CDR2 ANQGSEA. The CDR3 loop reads CSVVWTEINYGYTF. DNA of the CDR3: TGCAGCGTTGTGTGGACAGAAATTAACTATGGCTACACCTTC.

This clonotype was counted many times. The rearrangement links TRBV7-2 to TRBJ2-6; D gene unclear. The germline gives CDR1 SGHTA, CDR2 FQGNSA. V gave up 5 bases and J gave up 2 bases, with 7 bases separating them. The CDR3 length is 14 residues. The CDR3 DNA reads TGTGCCAGCAGCCCCCAGACTGGGGCCAACGTCCTGACTTTC. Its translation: CASSPQTGANVLTF.

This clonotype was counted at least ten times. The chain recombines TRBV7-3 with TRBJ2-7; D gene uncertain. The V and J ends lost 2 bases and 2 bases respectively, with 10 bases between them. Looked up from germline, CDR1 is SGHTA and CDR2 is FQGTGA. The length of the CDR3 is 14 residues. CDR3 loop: CASSLLESAYEQYF. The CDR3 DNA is TGTGCCAGCAGCTTACTAGAGTCCGCCTACGAGCAGTACTTC.

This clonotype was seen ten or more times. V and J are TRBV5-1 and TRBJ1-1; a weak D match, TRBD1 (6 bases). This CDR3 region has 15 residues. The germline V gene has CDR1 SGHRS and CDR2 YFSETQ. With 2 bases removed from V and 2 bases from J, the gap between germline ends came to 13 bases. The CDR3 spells CASSLGQHFNTEAFF. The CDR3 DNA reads TGCGCCAGCAGCTTAGGACAGCATTTCAACACTGAAGCTTTCTTT.

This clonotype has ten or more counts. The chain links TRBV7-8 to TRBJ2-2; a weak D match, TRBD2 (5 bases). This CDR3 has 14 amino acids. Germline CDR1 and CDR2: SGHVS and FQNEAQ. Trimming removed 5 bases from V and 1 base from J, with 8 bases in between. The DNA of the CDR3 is TGTGCCAGCAGCCGGGGTCGGAACACCGGGGAGCTGTTTTTT. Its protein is CASSRGRNTGELFF. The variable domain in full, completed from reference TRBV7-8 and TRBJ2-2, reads GAGVSQSPRYKVAKRGQDVALRCDPISGHVSLFWYQQALGQGPEFLTYFQNEAQLDKSGLPSDRFFAERPEGSVSTLKIQRTQQEDSAVYLCASSRGRNTGELFFGEGSRLTVL.

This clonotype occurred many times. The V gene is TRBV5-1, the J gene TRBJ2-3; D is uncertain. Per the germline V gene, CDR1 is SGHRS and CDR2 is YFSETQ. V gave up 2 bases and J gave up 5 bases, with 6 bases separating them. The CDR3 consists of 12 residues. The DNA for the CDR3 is TGCGCCAGCAGCTTTGGTGTAGATACGCAGTATTTT. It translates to CASSFGVDTQYF.

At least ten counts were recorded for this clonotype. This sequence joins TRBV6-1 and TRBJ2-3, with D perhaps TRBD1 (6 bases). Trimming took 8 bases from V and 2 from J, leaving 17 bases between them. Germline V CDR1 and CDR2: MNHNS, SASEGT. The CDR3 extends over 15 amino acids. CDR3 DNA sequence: TGTGCCAGCCGGGACGATACAGGGACCACAGATACGCAGTATTTT. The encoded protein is CASRDDTGTTDTQYF.

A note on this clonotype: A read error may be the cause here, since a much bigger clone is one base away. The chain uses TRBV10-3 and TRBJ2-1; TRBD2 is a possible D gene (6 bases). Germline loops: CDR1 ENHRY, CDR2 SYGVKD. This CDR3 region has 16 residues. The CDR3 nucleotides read TGTGCCATCAGTGACGAGGGAGGAAGCTTCTACGATGAGCAGTTCTTC. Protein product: CAISDEGGSFYDEQFF.

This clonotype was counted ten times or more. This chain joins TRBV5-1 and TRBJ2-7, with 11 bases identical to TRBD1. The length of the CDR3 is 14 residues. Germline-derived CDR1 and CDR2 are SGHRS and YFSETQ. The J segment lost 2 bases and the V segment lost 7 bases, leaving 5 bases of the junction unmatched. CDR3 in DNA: TGCGCCAGCTGCCCGGACAGGGGGCCCTACGAGCAGTACTTC. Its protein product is CASCPDRGPYEQYF.

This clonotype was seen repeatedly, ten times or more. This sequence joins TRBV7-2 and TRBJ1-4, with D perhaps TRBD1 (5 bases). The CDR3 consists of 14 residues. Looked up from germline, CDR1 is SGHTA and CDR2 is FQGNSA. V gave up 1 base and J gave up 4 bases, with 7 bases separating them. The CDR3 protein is CASSLGRVNEKLFF. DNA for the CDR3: TGTGCCAGCAGCTTAGGCAGGGTTAATGAAAAACTGTTTTTT.

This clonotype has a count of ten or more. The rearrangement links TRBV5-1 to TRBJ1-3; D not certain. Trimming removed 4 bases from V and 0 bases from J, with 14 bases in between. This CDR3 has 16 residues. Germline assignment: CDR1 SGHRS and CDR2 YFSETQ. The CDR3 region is CASSTSSGPSGNTIYF. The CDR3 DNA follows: TGCGCCAGCAGCACTTCAAGTGGCCCCTCTGGAAACACCATATATTTT.

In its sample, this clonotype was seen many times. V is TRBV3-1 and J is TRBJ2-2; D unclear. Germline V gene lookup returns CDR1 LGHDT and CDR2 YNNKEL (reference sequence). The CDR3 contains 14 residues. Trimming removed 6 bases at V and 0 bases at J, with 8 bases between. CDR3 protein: CASRRDANTGELFF. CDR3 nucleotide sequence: TGTGCCAGCAGGCGCGACGCGAACACCGGGGAGCTGTTTTTT.

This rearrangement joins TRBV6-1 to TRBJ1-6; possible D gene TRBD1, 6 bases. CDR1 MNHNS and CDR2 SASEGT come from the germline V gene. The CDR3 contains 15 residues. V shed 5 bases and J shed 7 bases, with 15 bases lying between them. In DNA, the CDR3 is TGTGCCAGCAGTTGGGGGGCGGAGGTAAATTCACCCCTCCACTTT. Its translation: CASSWGAEVNSPLHF.

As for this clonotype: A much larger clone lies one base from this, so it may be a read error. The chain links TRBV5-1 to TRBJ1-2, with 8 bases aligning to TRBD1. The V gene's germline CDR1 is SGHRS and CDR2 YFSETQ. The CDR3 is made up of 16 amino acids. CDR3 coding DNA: TGCGCCAGCAGCAACAAGGGGGCAGGGGGCAACTATAGCTACACCTTC. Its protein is CASSNKGAGGNYSYTF.

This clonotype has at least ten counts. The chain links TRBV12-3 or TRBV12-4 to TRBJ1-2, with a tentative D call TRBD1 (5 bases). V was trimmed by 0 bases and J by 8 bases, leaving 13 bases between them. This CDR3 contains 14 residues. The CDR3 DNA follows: TGTGCCAGCAGTTTAGCTTCGGCAGGGAGAGGCTACACCTTC. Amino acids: CASSLASAGRGYTF.